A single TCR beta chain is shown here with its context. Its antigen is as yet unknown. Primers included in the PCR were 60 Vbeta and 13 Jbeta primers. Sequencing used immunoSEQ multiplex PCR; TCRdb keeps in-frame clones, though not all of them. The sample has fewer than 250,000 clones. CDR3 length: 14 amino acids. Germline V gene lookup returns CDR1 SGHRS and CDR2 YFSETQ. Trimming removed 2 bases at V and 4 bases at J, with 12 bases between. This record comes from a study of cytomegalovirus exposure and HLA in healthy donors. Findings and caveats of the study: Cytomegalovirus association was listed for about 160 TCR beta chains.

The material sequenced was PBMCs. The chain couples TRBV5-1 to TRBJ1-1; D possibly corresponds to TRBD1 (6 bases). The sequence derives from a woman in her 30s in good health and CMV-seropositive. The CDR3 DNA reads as TGCGCCAGCAGCTTAGGGGGGGCTGGCACTGAAGCTTTCTTT. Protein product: CASSLGGAGTEAFF.